This is a list of T cell receptor beta chains from one sample in a study of shared clonotypes between healthy human individuals. This table comes from immunoSEQ multiplex PCR, and its TCRdb copy is limited to in-frame clones, with some not included. The data show about 2.4 million clones, with 93% seen just once and more than 0.35% held by the top ten. Sequencing input: naive CD4+ T cells from PBMCs. These receptors were collected from a man younger than 30 in good health. Some clones in this sample may be carry-over from other donors' samples. Both conserved end residues are part of each CDR3. Each record gives: V gene, clone size, J gene, CDR3 protein. Not every row has a clone size; where given, it reads once, few, many or a size class.

TRBV10-3	.	TRBJ1-1	CAISEAVGGMNTEAFF
TRBV14	.	TRBJ2-2	CASGGAGELFF
TRBV10-1	.	TRBJ1-3	CASSGPTKRPGNTIYF
TRBV5-1	.	TRBJ2-6	CASSLGPPSGANVLTF
TRBV7-9	.	TRBJ2-7	CASSLALGTSGGTSEQYF
TRBV28	.	TRBJ1-5	CASSPKNQPQHF
TRBV11-2	.	TRBJ2-7	CASSPAAGRGSYEQYF
TRBV27	.	TRBJ2-1	CASSLSGGEQFF
TRBV21-1	once	TRBJ2-5	CASSTLRPLRETQYF
TRBV11-2	.	TRBJ2-3	CASSLFLAPSTDTQYF
TRBV5-1	.	TRBJ2-1	CASSLPASGDYNEQFF
TRBV30	once	TRBJ2-1	CAWTPGLGSTYNEQFF
TRBV7-3	.	TRBJ1-3	CASSSGGSGNTIYF
TRBV5-4	once	TRBJ1-4	CASSPGQGLYNEKLFF
TRBV7-3	.	TRBJ2-2	CASSWTRGAGTGELFF
TRBV28	.	TRBJ1-6	CASSLQLWNSPLHF
TRBV7-9	.	TRBJ2-7	CASTLRGQGEQYF
TRBV21-1	.	TRBJ2-1	CASSKLREGGECYNEQFF
TRBV29-1	.	TRBJ2-1	CSVDRYLNEQFF
TRBV28	.	TRBJ2-7	CASDSGTGFYEQYF
TRBV6-5	.	TRBJ2-1	CASRNSGTSSNEQFF
TRBV29-1	.	TRBJ1-1	CSVGQGDTEAFF
TRBV6-5	once	TRBJ2-5	CASSRYRQETQYF
TRBV5-1	.	TRBJ2-3	CASSPRTDTQYF
TRBV30	.	TRBJ2-3	CAWFRRASGKTDTQYF
TRBV9	once	TRBJ1-3	CASSPTGGGNTIYF
TRBV6-1	.	TRBJ1-3	CASSEARGWAGNTIYF
TRBV5-4	.	TRBJ2-7	CATSGDPSYEQYF
TRBV4-2	.	TRBJ1-4	CASSPTGPTNEKLFF
TRBV11-2	.	TRBJ2-7	CASSLGPQTYEQYF
TRBV5-4	.	TRBJ1-2	CASRSGGASDGYTF
TRBV28	.	TRBJ1-3	CASSLRHSSGNTIYF
TRBV11-3	.	TRBJ2-1	CASSLLHNEQFF
TRBV28	once	TRBJ1-6	CASRPGTVNSPLHF
TRBV12-2	.	TRBJ2-7	CASRLRGASGIYEQYF
TRBV9	.	TRBJ1-2	CASSSPGQRNYGYTF
TRBV7-2	.	TRBJ2-2	CASSSVREGLDGELFF
TRBV18	.	TRBJ2-7	CASSPGDRYEQYF
TRBV7-3	.	TRBJ2-7	CASSLGSGSSYEQYF
TRBV30	.	TRBJ1-2	CAWGDLPGYTF
TRBV12-5	.	TRBJ2-3	CAVGTSGTDTQYF
TRBV28	.	TRBJ1-6	CASSSGSNSPLHF
TRBV28	.	TRBJ1-5	CASSLTPRGNQPQHF
TRBV30	.	TRBJ2-7	CAWSRGQITYEQYF
TRBV7-9	once	TRBJ2-1	CASSSEPGRAGMYEQFF
TRBV2	.	TRBJ1-1	CASRIEIGGEAFF
TRBV7-9	.	TRBJ1-1	CASSLGAGALTEAFF
TRBV7-9	.	TRBJ2-7	CASRGEGYEQYF
TRBV9	.	TRBJ1-6	CASSGGQGTESPLHF
TRBV19	.	TRBJ2-7	CASSIGLALYEQYF
TRBV7-2	.	TRBJ2-1	CASSLQGGDNNEQFF
TRBV18	.	TRBJ1-3	CASSPQKGNTIYF
TRBV7-2	.	TRBJ1-1	CASRQDRNTEAFF
TRBV28	.	TRBJ1-3	CASSLPGHGISAIYF
TRBV28	.	TRBJ2-7	CASSPSATSSYEQYF